This TCR beta chain was identified in a study of TIL therapy for anti-PD-1-resistant metastatic lung cancer. Sequencing used immunoSEQ v3. Survey-level samples got approximately 1.8 million read pairs; deep-level samples got about 5-6 million. TCRdb keeps only in-frame clones here, not all; method: immunoSEQ multiplex PCR. The sample yields 60,000 or so clones, roughly two thirds seen once. Study-level results: After infusion, TIL clonotypes partly replaced peripheral T cells and declined over months.

Indicated time point: pre-treatment sample, taken before nivolumab and TIL therapy. Stage 4 NSCLC adults joined between 2017 and January 2020. In the case of this clone: The antigen is not known.

The origin of this receptor is a person between 25 and 80 years old with non-small cell lung cancer. Sequences were derived from blood, sampled at baseline.

The CDR3 coding sequence is TGTGCCAGCAGTTTGTGGGCGGGGGGGTTAGAGACCCAGTACTTC. Residues: CASSLWAGGLETQYF. The chain employs TRBV27 and TRBJ2-5; TRBD2 matches 9 bases. The V gene end was trimmed by 3 bases and the J gene end by 4 bases; junction bases not matched to a gene: 6. Germline CDR1 and CDR2: MNHEY and SMNVEV (reference sequence). This CDR3 has 15 residues.